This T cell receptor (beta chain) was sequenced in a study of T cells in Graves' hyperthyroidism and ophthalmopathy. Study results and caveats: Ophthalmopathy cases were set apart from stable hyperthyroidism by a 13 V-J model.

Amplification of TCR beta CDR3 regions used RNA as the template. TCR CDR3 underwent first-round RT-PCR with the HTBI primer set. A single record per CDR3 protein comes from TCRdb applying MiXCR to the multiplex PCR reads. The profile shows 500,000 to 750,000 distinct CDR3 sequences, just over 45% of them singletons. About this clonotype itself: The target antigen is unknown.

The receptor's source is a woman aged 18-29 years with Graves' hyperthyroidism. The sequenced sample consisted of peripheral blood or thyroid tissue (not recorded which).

Here the CDR3 DNA reads TGCAGTGAAACGACAGGGGGCGAAGAGACCCAGTACTTC. Translated, it gives CSETTGGEETQYF. This chain uses TRBV20-1 with TRBJ2-5; 10 bases are shared with TRBD1. The V gene end was trimmed by 7 bases and the J gene end by 3 bases; junction bases not matched to a gene: 5. The CDR3 is 13 residues long. The germline CDR1 and CDR2 sequences are DFQATT and SNEGSKA (reference sequence).